This T cell receptor (beta chain) was identified during a study of tumor-infiltrating lymphocytes in primary liver carcinoma. Study information: Patients underwent resection of primary liver carcinoma. The patient population consisted of men and women between 30 and 69 years of age.

The study's findings and limits: The difference in top-250-clone fraction between tumors and blood was significant, favoring tumors (p = 0.039).

Germline values: CDR1 KGHDR, CDR2 SFDVKD. This CDR3 contains 14 residues. Unmatched junction bases numbered 9, after V lost 7 bases and J lost 8 bases. Details on this clonotype: Its specificity is not known.

Germline DNA was also extracted, with blood RNA taken from unsorted whole blood. Collected before surgery were roughly 4 milliliters of peripheral blood. The researchers produced TCR beta cDNA from approximately 550 ng total RNA with a constant-region primer. Libraries covering TCR beta were generated through three nested multiplex PCR rounds (using a slightly modified ARM-PCR). The first two PCR rounds used TRBV1-TRBV30 forward primers with a C-beta reverse primer, around 10 cycles each. TCRdb reanalysed the multiplex PCR reads using MiXCR and keeps one entry per CDR3 protein. The profile shows approximately 310,000 distinct CDR3 sequences, 65% of them singletons.

This clonotype was obtained from a man between 35 and 55 years old with primary liver carcinoma and hepatitis B virus infection. The genes are TRBV24-1 and TRBJ2-1, with TRBD2 matching over 8 bases. Sequenced: peripheral blood. CDR3 nucleotide sequence: TGTGCCACCAGCGGAGCGGGAGCGGTGTATGAGCAGTTCTTC. Amino acids: CATSGAGAVYEQFF.